This T cell receptor beta chain came from a study of shared clonotypes between healthy human individuals. This CDR3 comprises 14 residues. V was trimmed by 5 bases and J by 3 bases, leaving 11 bases between them. Germline values: CDR1 SNHLY, CDR2 FYNNEI. As to this clone: Its matching antigen is unknown.

General study results and limits: The researchers took only blood, and tissue repertoires probably look different. It was anticipated that sequencing depth would influence how many clonotypes donors shared.

Measured with immunoSEQ multiplex PCR; TCRdb has only the in-frame clones, and not every one. The profile shows roughly 2 million clones, roughly 94% of them singletons. This TCR came from a man aged 18 to 35 in good health. The material sequenced was naive CD4+ T cells sorted from blood. Documented subset: CD45RA+ positively selected. The chain recombines TRBV2 with TRBJ1-5, with a weak D call TRBD1 (5 bases). CDR3 nucleotides: TGTGCCAGCAGTTACGACAGCTACAATCAGCCCCAGCATTTT. It specifies CASSYDSYNQPQHF.